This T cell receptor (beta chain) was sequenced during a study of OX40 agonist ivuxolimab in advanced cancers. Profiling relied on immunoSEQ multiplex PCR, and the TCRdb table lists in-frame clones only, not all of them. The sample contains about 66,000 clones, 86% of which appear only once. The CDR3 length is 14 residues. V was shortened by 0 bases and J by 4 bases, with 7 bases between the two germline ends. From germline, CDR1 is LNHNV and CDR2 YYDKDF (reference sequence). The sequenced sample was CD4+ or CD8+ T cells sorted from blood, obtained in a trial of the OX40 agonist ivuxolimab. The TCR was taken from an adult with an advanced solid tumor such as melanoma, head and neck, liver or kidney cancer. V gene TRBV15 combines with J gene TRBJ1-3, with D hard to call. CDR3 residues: CATSRDSSGNTIYF. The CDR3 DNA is TGTGCCACCAGCAGAGACTCCTCCGGAAACACCATATATTTT.